This T cell receptor (beta chain) was documented in a study of circulating CD8 cells and anti-PD-1 response in melanoma (dated by TCRdb to 2018 to 2020). As for the study more broadly: Nivolumab was administered to patients intravenously at 3 mg/kg every 2 weeks. The TCR repertoire analysis was performed on roughly 11 melanoma patients, comprising 7 non-responders and 4 responders. On on-treatment samples, PD-1 was detected using a biotinylated anti-human IgG4 antibody. Of the 13 patients in the melanoma cohort, seven received anti-PD-1 as first-line therapy and six had prior targeted therapy or immunotherapy. Responders were defined as patients showing complete or partial responses, and non-responders as patients showing stable or progressive disease (RECIST v1.1).

In the germline V gene, CDR1 corresponds to SGDLS and CDR2 to YYNGEE. Relative to germline, V is 4 bases shorter and J is 10 bases shorter, with 30 bases between their ends. Inclusive of the bounding cysteine and phenylalanine, the CDR3 is 18 residues long. Kept here is only the CDR3 DNA, which spans 54 bases and is read in frame from base 1. This clonotype is identified as medium-sized (0.01 to 0.1%). Its antigen specificity is not known. No much larger clone is present one base from it, and per-base qualities are unavailable. Using a BD FACSAria II cell sorter, four subsets defined by PD-1 and/or TIGIT were sorted from live CD3+CD8+TCRalphabeta+ cells. Circulating CD8 T cells were sorted into four subsets by PD-1 and TIGIT expression to characterize their relevance to anti-PD-1 therapy response. Both TCR alpha and TCR beta chains were sequenced from each sorted CD8 T-cell subset. Peripheral blood was drawn before the first anti-PD-1 injection and after two and four injections. Ficoll gradient centrifugation was used to isolate PBMCs right away. Until use, PBMCs were stored frozen in liquid nitrogen in RPMI containing approximately 20% FCS and about 10% DMSO. Thawed PBMCs were stained with a viability dye and antibodies against CD3, CD8alpha, TCRalphabeta, PD-1 and TIGIT. Total RNA was extracted with the RNeasy Kit, and a RIN above 7 was reached by every sample.

Points the paper makes about the study in general: Because material was limited, experiments were generally done without replicates. The highest diversity was observed in the DNEG repertoire, similar and higher clonality was shown by the PD-1 and DPOS repertoires, and the lowest diversity was found in the TIGIT repertoires. Tumor material was not accessible, so tumor reactivity was assessed by peptide assays on expanded sorted subsets instead. The published TCR repertoire comparisons relied only on baseline and M1 samples from a small cohort that had few responders. The cohort mixed treatment-naive and previously treated patients, which the authors noted could influence results. Repertoires were largely private between subsets, with under 8% of TRB clonotypes shared at M1; sharing was highest between DPOS and TIGIT.

The sample was run on a NextSeq 500. TCR libraries were prepared from around 15 ng of total RNA with the QIAseq Immune Repertoire RNA Library Kit, Human TCR Panel. The TCR libraries were sequenced on an Illumina NextSeq using a Mid Output V2 kit and asymmetric 261x41 paired-end reads. Each TCR library was diluted to about 4.4 nM, pooled, denatured and loaded at approximately 0.97 pM. Turning to the authors' computational methods: TCR FASTQ files were processed in the QIAGEN GeneGlobe Data Analysis Center, and downstream analysis was performed in R 3.5.2. Clonality was calculated as one minus the Shannon entropy normalized by the log of the number of unique productive sequences. For each subset, Fisher exact tests at 5% FDR were used to find TRA or TRB clonotypes whose abundance differed between baseline and M1. Differentially abundant clonotypes were categorized as emerging, expanding, contracting or non-expanding/contracting. Morisita's overlap index was used to measure how much repertoires overlapped between patients. The public sequencing data were trimmed at Q25 with fastp and processed into clonotypes with MiXCR by TCRdb, which kept only in-frame beta chains. Rows with a matching CDR3 protein are joined into one entry that keeps the most common DNA and genes. In this record, the V and J calls reflect TCRdb's handling and not the investigators' own analysis. This sample lists 860 or so distinct CDR3 sequences; 7.5% to 10% were detected once. Roughly 50% of the sample belongs to the ten largest clones.

This material consisted of CD8+ T cells from PBMCs, taken at baseline or after one month of anti-PD-1 therapy (not recorded which). This chain joins TRBV9 to TRBJ2-1; the D call is possibly TRBD1 or TRBD2, each sharing 7 bases. The receptor was isolated from a human donor with melanoma. The CDR3: CASSPRGGGAYGPPEQFF. The DNA reads TGTGCCAGCAGCCCCCGGGGAGGGGGCGCATACGGCCCTCCGGAGCAGTTCTTC.